This T cell receptor beta chain was sequenced for a study of beta chain features in type 1 diabetes. Study-level findings and limits: HLA effects on TCRB rearrangement stayed unresolved here.

This clone has just a few counts. Its specificity is not known. Expressed TCRB transcripts were sequenced after all isolated RNA was converted to cDNA. Repertoires were generated with immunoSEQ multiplex PCR, while TCRdb's copy carries only in-frame clones and drops some. The repertoire includes almost 350,000 clones, roughly 8% of them detected once, and 0.44% sits in the top ten. CDR1 is SGHNT, CDR2 YYREEE, per germline (reference sequence). J was trimmed by 2 bases and V by 3 bases; bases with no gene match: 6. The CDR3 totals 15 residues. V gene TRBV5-4 combines with J gene TRBJ2-5; 8 nucleotides match TRBD1. The sequencing input was central memory CD4+ T cells from blood. The TCR originated in a woman younger than 30 in good health. The chain's CDR3 is CASSSITGGQETQYF. In DNA form, the CDR3 reads TGTGCCAGCAGCTCCATTACAGGGGGGCAAGAGACCCAGTACTTC.